This record concerns one T cell receptor (beta chain) sequence. Its antigen remains unidentified. The input lacks base qualities; no much larger clone sits a single base away. TCR CDR3 regions were amplified from genomic DNA by multiplex PCR using the deep immunoSEQ assay. Genomic DNA extracted from each cell subset was distributed evenly over all wells of several immunoSEQ 96-well plates, and each plate served as one replicate. For sorted subsets, about 210 ng of genomic DNA, equivalent to 25,000 to 35,000 T cell genomes, went into each replicate PCR. Purified libraries were quantified with a Qubit 3.0 fluorometer, sized on a Bioanalyzer 2100, and re-quantified with the KAPA Library Quantification kit. Every immunoSEQ 96-well plate was sequenced on a dedicated single-read 150-cycle Illumina NextSeq 550 flow cell. The authors processed their data as follows. Because only junctional sequences without quality scores were contained in the immunoSEQ output, filtering matching that applied to full-length reads could not be performed. Sequences were annotated with PyIR, a Python wrapper for IgBLAST v1.9, and V/J genes and CDR3 were assigned using IMGT germline references. Reads with weak V/J assignments (E-value above 1e-6), missing CDR3, stop codons, out-of-frame junctions, or ambiguous translated residues were removed. V3J clonotypes were defined as sequences sharing an identical inferred V gene, J gene, and CDR3 amino acid sequence. The percentage overlap between two repertoires was calculated by dividing the number of shared unique clonotypes by the size of the smaller repertoire. RTK rarefaction, the Chao1 estimator, and Recon v2.1 estimates of unobserved clonotypes were used to assess repertoire richness. OLGA was used to compute generation probabilities for all TCRbeta clonotypes that the gDNA method yielded from a few donors. Drawn from immuneACCESS, this table holds only the in-frame rearrangements with V and J called that TCRdb kept. Clones are partly lost; checked studies trace under half to an unresolved V gene and leave the rest unexplained. D and trimming were read from the DNA, whereas the V and J calls and clone size are those reported in that table. Counted in this sample were more than 1 million clones; approximately 80% of them appeared once. More than 0.5% of the sample is held by the ten biggest clonotypes.

The sample is drawn from a study of shared clonotypes between healthy human individuals (TCRdb year 2020). Background on the whole study: Three men and a couple of women, aged 18 to 49 years, made up the cohort. For each donor, CD4 naive and CD4 memory were each run on three plates, CD8 naive on two plates, and CD8 memory on one plate. To estimate repertoire size and how much clonotype sharing occurs between individuals, the study deeply sequenced the blood TCR repertoires of several healthy adults. Libraries were prepared and TCR repertoires were sequenced by different laboratories using diverse techniques, in order to increase sequencing depth and limit assay-specific biases. Per donor, leukapheresis produced somewhere between about 0.94 and 9 billion PBMCs. The paper as a whole reports these results and caveats: Based on pairwise subsampling, the degree of clonotype sharing among donors was expected to be affected by sequencing depth. Estimated clonotype richness was generally larger for naive than for memory subsets. Even with the large sequencing depth, rarefaction of the sorted-subset datasets indicated that sequencing was incomplete. Compared with non-shared clonotypes, clonotypes shared by all four sorted-subset donors had higher generation probabilities. Roughly 5% of naive CD4, 3.5% of naive CD8, about 2.1% of memory CD4, and 0.35% to 0.5% of memory CD8 clonotypes were shared across a few donors. Sampling was restricted to blood, and TCR repertoires in tissue are likely to differ from TCR repertoires in blood. Because the study included only a small number of donors, the genetic and exposure-history diversity represented was limited.

Donors were healthy HIV-negative adults with no recently reported acute infections or vaccinations. All donors were Caucasian adults living in Nashville, Tennessee, USA. CD4+ T cells were enriched through magnetic negative selection, after which naive cells were positively selected on CD45RA and the remaining negative fraction served as the memory subset. After blood collection by leukapheresis, PBMCs were isolated using Ficoll-Histopaque density gradient centrifugation and then cryopreserved in the vapor phase of liquid nitrogen. Analytical flow cytometry was used to check the purity and quantity of every magnetically sorted T cell population. Each sorted fraction had its genomic DNA isolated and then quantified by UV absorbance on a Nanodrop 2000c. V sheds 5 bases and J sheds 0 bases, leaving 20 bases between their ends. In the germline V gene (reference sequence), CDR1 corresponds to MNHEY and CDR2 to SMNVEV. Measured from the cysteine to the phenylalanine, the CDR3 is 17 residues long. Only the CDR3 DNA is retained, 51 bases long and in frame from the first base.

The clonotype was recovered from a young man in good health. Some clones in this sample may be carry-over from other donors' samples. This receptor chain uses TRBV27 and TRBJ2-7, with an unclear D gene assignment. Sequencing was done on a sample of memory CD4+ T cells from PBMCs. The sample's cell subset or site label, decoded: CD45RA-negative fraction. Here is the DNA: TGTGCCAGCAGTCGAAGGTCCTCTAGTGCGGTCTCCTACGAGCAGTACTTC. It specifies CASSRRSSSAVSYEQYF.